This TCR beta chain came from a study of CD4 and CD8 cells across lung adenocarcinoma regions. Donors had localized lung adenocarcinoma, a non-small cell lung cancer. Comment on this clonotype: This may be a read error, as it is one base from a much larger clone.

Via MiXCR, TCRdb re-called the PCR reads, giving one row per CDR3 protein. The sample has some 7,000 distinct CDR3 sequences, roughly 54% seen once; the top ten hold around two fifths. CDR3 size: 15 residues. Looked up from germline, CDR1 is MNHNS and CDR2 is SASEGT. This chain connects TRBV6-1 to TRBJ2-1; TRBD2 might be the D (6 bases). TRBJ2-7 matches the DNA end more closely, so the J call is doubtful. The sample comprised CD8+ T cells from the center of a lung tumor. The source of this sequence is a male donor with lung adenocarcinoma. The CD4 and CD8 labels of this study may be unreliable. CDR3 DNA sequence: TGTGCCAGCAGCAGGGACTCTAGCTCCTACAATGAGCAGTACTTC. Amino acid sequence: CASSRDSSSYNEQYF.